The 21 T cell receptor beta chains presented below share a single source sample, sequenced in a study of T-cell memory formation after mild COVID-19. TCRdb passed the 5' RACE reads through MiXCR, listing each CDR3 protein once. The sample lists approximately 570,000 distinct CDR3 sequences, around 17% occurring once. Sequenced material: PBMCs or a T cell subset sorted from them (not recorded which). These receptors were taken from an adult woman who had mild COVID-19 (a few samples of this study predate the infection). Cell type and time point are not known.

V usage is TRBV4-3 and J usage is TRBJ1-2; D ambiguous. Germline values: CDR1 LGHNA, CDR2 YSLEER. This CDR3 spans 16 amino acids. Trimming stripped 4 bases from V and 2 bases from J, with 17 bases between. In nucleotides, the CDR3 is TGCGCCAGCAGCCGCTCGGGAGGATCAGGAAACTATGGCTACACCTTC. It is translated as CASSRSGGSGNYGYTF.

This clonotype was observed at least ten times. The V call is TRBV5-5, the J call TRBJ2-7, with 9 bases that match TRBD2. Unmatched junction bases numbered 5, after V lost 5 bases and J lost 2 bases. This CDR3 spans 14 amino acids. Germline V gives CDR1 SGHKS, CDR2 YYEKEE (reference sequence). CDR3 sequence: CASSTTSGPYEQYF. In DNA, the CDR3 is TGTGCCAGCAGTACGACTAGCGGTCCCTACGAGCAGTACTTC.

In nucleotides, the CDR3 is TGTGCCAGCAGCGGAGATGGCCACGAGCAGTACTTC. Amino acids: CASSGDGHEQYF. J is TRBJ2-7 and V is TRBV7-9; D uncertain. V lost 5 bases and J 5 bases, leaving 10 bases between the germline ends. This CDR3 has 12 amino acids. The germline CDR1 and CDR2 sequences are SEHNR and FQNEAQ (reference sequence).

This chain uses TRBV27 with TRBJ2-1; D might be TRBD1 (6 bases). CDR3 size: 12 residues. Trimming left V 6 bases short and J 9 bases short, with 12 bases between. CDR1 and CDR2 from the germline V gene are MNHEY and SMNVEV (reference sequence). CDR3 in DNA: TGTGCCAGCAGCACAGCAGGGGTTGAGCAGTTCTTC. It yields the protein CASSTAGVEQFF.

The chain joins TRBV20-1 to TRBJ2-3; D might be TRBD1 or TRBD2, each matching 6 bases. With 1 base removed from V and 8 bases from J, the gap between germline ends came to 16 bases. The CDR3 covers 14 residues. The germline V gene encodes CDR1 DFQATT and CDR2 SNEGSKA (reference sequence). CDR3 bases: TGCAGTGCTAGAGGGGGGCGGGAAGATGTTACGCAGTATTTT. Encoded protein: CSARGGREDVTQYF.

The V call is TRBV5-1, the J call TRBJ2-3, with no clear D. The germline V and J ends were trimmed by 5 bases and 6 bases, with 13 bases remaining between them. This CDR3 has 13 residues. From germline, CDR1 is SGHRS and CDR2 YFSETQ. The CDR3 DNA is TGCGCCAGCAGGGACGACCCGGAGGATACGCAGTATTTT. It encodes CASRDDPEDTQYF.

The chain uses TRBV24-1 and TRBJ2-1, with unresolved D. CDR3 size: 14 residues. Germline CDR1 and CDR2: KGHDR and SFDVKD. V lost 4 bases, J lost 6 bases, and 12 bases lay in between. Here the CDR3 reads CATSDPGRVNEQFF. Here the CDR3 DNA reads TGTGCCACCAGTGACCCCGGCCGGGTCAATGAGCAGTTCTTC.

Only a few counts were recorded for this clonotype. The V and J genes are TRBV6-5 and TRBJ1-2; D is possibly TRBD1 (5 bases). The V and J ends lost 6 bases and 4 bases respectively, with 12 bases between them. Germline V gene sequence: CDR1 MNHEY, CDR2 SVGAGI. The CDR3 sequence is 13 residues long. CDR3 sequence: CASRTQGTYGYTF. The CDR3 nucleotides read TGTGCCAGCAGAACTCAGGGCACCTATGGCTACACCTTC.

The genes are TRBV5-1 and TRBJ2-1, with D unclear. CDR3 length equals 11 residues. V lost 6 bases and J lost 7, with 8 bases in between. CDR1 is SGHRS and CDR2 is YFSETQ in the germline V gene. In DNA form, the CDR3 reads TGCGCCAGCATTAACGGTAATGAGCAGTTCTTC. Amino acids: CASINGNEQFF.

This clonotype was seen more than once but under ten times. The chain is built from TRBV4-3 and TRBJ2-7; TRBD1 matches at 11 bases. V lost 2 bases and J lost 6; bases outside the gene matches: 3. The germline V gene has CDR1 LGHNA and CDR2 YSLEER. This CDR3 region has 14 residues. Here the CDR3 DNA reads TGCGCCAGCAGCCAACCCGGGACAGGGGGCGAGCAGTACTTC. It yields the protein CASSQPGTGGEQYF.

V and J are TRBV6-6 and TRBJ1-2, with D unresolved. The CDR3 extends over 12 amino acids. Germline V gene lookup returns CDR1 MNHNY and CDR2 SVGAGI (reference sequence). V shed 5 bases and J shed 8 bases, with 12 bases lying between them. CDR3 DNA: TGTGCCAGCAGTATCCGGACCGGCGGCTACACCTTC. Amino acids: CASSIRTGGYTF.

This clonotype was seen only a few times. The V and J genes are TRBV6-5 and TRBJ2-3; no clear D. The V gene lost 7 bases and the J gene lost 2 bases, with 10 bases spanning the gap. CDR3 length: 13 amino acids. Germline loops: CDR1 MNHEY, CDR2 SVGAGI. The DNA of the CDR3 is TGTGCCAGCAAAGGACGCATCACAGATACGCAGTATTTT. Translation: CASKGRITDTQYF.

CDR3 DNA sequence: TGTGCCAGCAGCCGTGGGACTAGCGGGCCCCAAGAGACCCAGTACTTC. Its protein product is CASSRGTSGPQETQYF. The rearrangement uses TRBV7-9 and TRBJ2-5; 12 positions agree with TRBD2. With V trimmed by 5 bases and J by 1 base, 5 bases remained unmatched. Germline assignment: CDR1 SEHNR and CDR2 FQNEAQ (reference sequence). The CDR3 spans 16 residues.

The chain uses TRBV6-1 and TRBJ1-5, with 7 bases fitting TRBD1. Germline V lookup: CDR1 MNHNS, CDR2 SASEGT. This CDR3 region has 20 residues. With V trimmed by 0 bases and J by 0 bases, 14 bases remained unmatched. CDR3 in amino acids: CASSEASKPGQLNSNQPQHF. CDR3 bases: TGTGCCAGCAGTGAAGCGAGTAAACCGGGACAGCTAAATAGCAATCAGCCCCAGCATTTT.

This clonotype was observed a few times. The chain recombines TRBV15 with TRBJ1-6; 7 bases agree with TRBD1. CDR1 and CDR2 (germline): LNHNV, YYDKDF (reference sequence). This CDR3 is built from 16 residues. V lost 6 bases to trimming and J lost 0 bases; unmatched junction nucleotides: 5. Written as DNA, the CDR3 is TGTGCCACCAGACAGGGGCTGAGCTCCTATAATTCACCCCTCCACTTT. As protein: CATRQGLSSYNSPLHF.

The rearrangement uses TRBV5-4 and TRBJ2-7, with TRBD1 identical over 8 bases. The CDR3 consists of 14 residues. The V gene's germline CDR1 is SGHNT and CDR2 YYREEE (reference sequence). Germline trimming cut 3 bases from V and 6 bases from J; bases unmatched to any gene: 8. CDR3 protein: CASSSLGQGAEQYF. The CDR3 DNA reads as TGTGCCAGCAGCTCACTCGGACAGGGTGCCGAGCAGTACTTC.

The chain recombines TRBV3-1 with TRBJ2-7; 10 bases are a match to TRBD1. Germline assignment: CDR1 LGHDT and CDR2 YNNKEL (reference sequence). This CDR3 contains 15 residues. V was pared by 3 bases and J by 3 bases, with 5 bases of the junction left unmatched. This CDR3 reads CASSQIGTGVYEQYF. The CDR3 DNA is TGTGCCAGCAGCCAGATTGGGACAGGGGTCTACGAGCAGTACTTC.

CDR3 nucleotide sequence: TGTGCCAGCAGTTACGATTGGGGCATAGCGGGCCTGGGTACTAGCACAGATACGCAGTATTTT. Translated, it gives CASSYDWGIAGLGTSTDTQYF. The rearrangement links TRBV6-2 or TRBV6-3 to TRBJ2-3, with 7 nucleotides matching TRBD2. The CDR3 is 21 amino acids. CDR1 is MNHEY and CDR2 is SVGEGT in the germline V gene. The V segment lost 2 bases and the J segment 0 bases; nucleotides outside the gene matches: 20.

The V call is TRBV29-1, the J call TRBJ2-3; a possible D gene is TRBD2 (6 bases). Germline CDR1 is SQVTM and CDR2 is ANQGSEA. Trimming pared 3 bases from V and 9 bases from J, leaving 10 bases between. This CDR3 comprises 11 residues. The CDR3: CSVERGQTQYF. CDR3 DNA: TGCAGCGTTGAGCGGGGTCAGACGCAGTATTTT.

The chain couples TRBV18 to TRBJ1-2, with 10 positions matching TRBD1. V gave up 8 bases and J gave up 4 bases; unmatched junction bases: 7. This CDR3 has 14 amino acids. Germline CDR1 and CDR2: KGHSH and LQKENI. The CDR3 nucleotides are TGTGCCAGCGCCGGGACAGGGGTACCCTATGGCTACACCTTC. It encodes CASAGTGVPYGYTF. Filled out from reference TRBV18 and TRBJ1-2, the complete variable domain reads NAGVMQNPRHLVRRRGQEARLRCSPMKGHSHVYWYRQLPEEGLKFMVYLQKENIIDESGMPKERFSAEFPKEGPSILRIQQVVRGDSAAYFCASAGTGVPYGYTFGSGTRLTVV.

The J gene is TRBJ2-7, the V gene TRBV7-3; no clear D. Germline-derived CDR1 and CDR2 are SGHTA and FQGTGA. The CDR3 runs to 14 residues. V was shortened by 5 bases and J by 3 bases, with 14 bases between the two germline ends. CDR3 region: CASSASHNDYEQYF. Written as DNA, the CDR3 is TGTGCCAGCAGCGCCTCACACAACGACTACGAGCAGTACTTC.